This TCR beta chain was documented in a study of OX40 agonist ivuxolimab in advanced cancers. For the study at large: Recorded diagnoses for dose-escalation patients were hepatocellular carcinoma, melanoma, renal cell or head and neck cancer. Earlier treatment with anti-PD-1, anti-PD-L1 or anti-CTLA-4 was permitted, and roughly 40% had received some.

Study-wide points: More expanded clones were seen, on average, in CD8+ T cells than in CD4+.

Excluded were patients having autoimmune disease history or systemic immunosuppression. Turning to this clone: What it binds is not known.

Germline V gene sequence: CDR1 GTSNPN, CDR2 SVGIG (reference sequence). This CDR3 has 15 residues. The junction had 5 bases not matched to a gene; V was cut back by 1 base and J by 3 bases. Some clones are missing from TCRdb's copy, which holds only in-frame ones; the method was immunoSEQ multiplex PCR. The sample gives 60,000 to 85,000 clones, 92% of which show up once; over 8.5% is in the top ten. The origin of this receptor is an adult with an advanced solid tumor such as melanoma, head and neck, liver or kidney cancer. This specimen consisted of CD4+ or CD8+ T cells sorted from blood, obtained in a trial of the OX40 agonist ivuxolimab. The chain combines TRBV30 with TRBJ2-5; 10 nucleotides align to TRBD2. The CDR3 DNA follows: TGTGCCTGGAGTGATGGGACTAGCGTAAAAGAGACCCAGTACTTC. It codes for CAWSDGTSVKETQYF.